This TCR beta chain was recorded in a study of human T cells and chemical hapten exposure. This clonotype was observed many times. The CDR3 has 16 amino acids. V was pared by 4 bases and J by 6 bases, with 8 bases of the junction left unmatched. The germline CDR1 and CDR2 sequences are KGHDR and SFDVKD. TCRdb reanalysed the RACE reads using MiXCR and keeps one entry per CDR3 protein. The sample lists 300,000 to 450,000 distinct CDR3 sequences; about 5.1% were seen once. Time point in this sample: pre-sensitization, week 0. As for treatment: therapeutic diphenylcyclopropenone sensitization with weekly scalp DPC.

The material sequenced was whole blood, taken in connection with sensitization to the hapten diphenylcyclopropenone (DPC). The sequence was obtained from a woman between 45 and 60 years old with alopecia areata. Some clones in this sample may be carry-over from other donors' samples. The rearrangement joins TRBV24-1 to TRBJ2-2, with 9 bases that match TRBD2. The CDR3 loop reads CATSDRSGSGSGELFF. The CDR3 nucleotides read TGTGCCACCAGTGACCGTAGCGGGAGCGGGTCCGGGGAGCTGTTTTTT.